Only a few counts were recorded for the clone carrying this TCR beta chain. The data originate from a study of OX40 agonist ivuxolimab in advanced cancers. Profiling relied on immunoSEQ multiplex PCR, and the TCRdb table lists in-frame clones only, not all of them. The sample holds some 37,000 clones, 88% seen once. The CDR3 is made up of 16 amino acids. V shed 4 bases and J shed 5 bases, with 17 bases lying between them. Germline lookup yields CDR1 SEHNR and CDR2 FQNEAQ (reference sequence). The chain has TRBV7-9 and TRBJ1-4; possible D gene TRBD1, 6 bases. The sequencing used CD4+ or CD8+ T cells sorted from blood, collected in a trial of the OX40 agonist ivuxolimab. This receptor was obtained from an adult with an advanced solid tumor such as melanoma, head and neck, liver or kidney cancer. The CDR3 sequence is CASSSRRQALNEKLFF. The CDR3 nucleotides read TGTGCCAGCAGCTCCCGAAGACAGGCACTAAATGAAAAACTGTTTTTT.